Below are 14 T cell receptor beta chains sequenced from a single sample in a study of blood T cell repertoires in COVID-19. Profiling relied on immunoSEQ multiplex PCR, and the TCRdb table lists in-frame clones only, not all of them. This sample has around 83,000 clones, with more than 70% found just once. Input material: peripheral blood. The receptors derive from a woman in her 70s with acute or convalescent COVID-19.

The gene calls are TRBV6-5 and TRBJ1-4; maybe TRBD1 (5 bases). Germline V gives CDR1 MNHEY, CDR2 SVGAGI. V was shortened by 7 bases and J by 0 bases, with 12 bases between the two germline ends. CDR3 length: 15 amino acids. This chain's CDR3 is CASKLTGSTNEKLFF. The CDR3 coding sequence is TGTGCCAGCAAGCTAACAGGATCAACTAATGAAAAACTGTTTTTT.

In this sample, this clone turned up a few times. The chain uses TRBV2 and TRBJ1-2; TRBD1 matches 7 bases. Germline CDR1 SNHLY, CDR2 FYNNEI. CDR3 length equals 15 residues. The junction had 8 bases not matched to a gene; V was cut back by 7 bases and J by 0 bases. CDR3 region: CASIRQGVTNYGYTF. The CDR3 nucleotides read TGTGCCAGCATTCGACAGGGAGTTACTAACTATGGCTACACCTTC.

The chain is built from TRBV19 and TRBJ2-1; tentative D call: TRBD1 (5 bases). Germline V gene data show CDR1 as LNHDA and CDR2 as SQIVND (reference sequence). The CDR3 contains 15 residues. Trimming removed 0 bases from V and 1 base from J, with 7 bases in between. CDR3 in amino acids: CASSIENRSYNEQFF. The CDR3 DNA sequence: TGTGCCAGTAGTATAGAGAACAGGTCCTACAATGAGCAGTTCTTC.

The chain recombines TRBV19 with TRBJ1-5, with D tentatively TRBD1 (6 bases). CDR1 and CDR2 from the germline V gene are LNHDA and SQIVND (reference sequence). V shed 3 bases and J shed 1 base, with 10 bases lying between them. This CDR3 spans 15 amino acids. The CDR3 DNA reads TGTGCCAGTAGTATGGCAGGGGACAGCAATCAGCCCCAGCATTTT. It translates to CASSMAGDSNQPQHF.

This clone was recorded only once. The chain joins TRBV15 to TRBJ1-3; D not certain. V lost 1 base, J lost 4 bases, and 5 bases lay in between. Germline V CDR1 and CDR2: LNHNV, YYDKDF (reference sequence). CDR3 length: 13 amino acids. CDR3 sequence: CATSRVGGNTIYF. The CDR3 region has the DNA TGTGCCACCAGCAGAGTCGGGGGAAACACCATATATTTT.

The chain carries TRBV11-2 and TRBJ2-1, with TRBD2 matching over 11 bases. This CDR3 has 15 amino acids. J gave up 9 bases and V 2 bases, and 6 bases lay outside the gene matches. The germline gives CDR1 SGHAT, CDR2 FQNNGV. DNA of the CDR3: TGTGCCAGCAGCTTAACTAGCGGGAGTATCAGTGAGCAGTTCTTC. Translation: CASSLTSGSISEQFF.

This chain links TRBV7-9 with TRBJ2-7; the match to TRBD2 covers 14 bases. The V gene end was trimmed by 1 base and the J gene end by 2 bases; junction bases not matched to a gene: 10. This CDR3 spans 19 amino acids. In germline, CDR1 is SEHNR, CDR2 FQNEAQ (reference sequence). The CDR3 DNA follows: TGTGCCAGCAGCTTAGTCTATGCGGGGACTAGCGGGGGAGCCTACGAGCAGTACGTC. The encoded protein is CASSLVYAGTSGGAYEQYV.

The genes are TRBV19 and TRBJ1-1; the match to TRBD1 covers 7 bases. V was clipped by 3 bases and J by 5 bases; unmatched bases: 6. This CDR3 is built from 14 residues. Germline V gene sequence: CDR1 LNHDA, CDR2 SQIVND (reference sequence). The CDR3 region is CASSIRGIVTEAFF. The DNA for the CDR3 is TGTGCCAGTAGTATCAGGGGGATTGTGACTGAAGCTTTCTTT.

The J gene is TRBJ1-1, the V gene TRBV3-1 (or the pseudogene TRBV3-2); the match to TRBD1 covers 8 bases. The junction had 7 bases not matched to a gene; V was cut back by 1 base and J by 9 bases. The CDR3 is 14 residues long. Germline V CDR1 and CDR2: LGHDT, YNNKEL (reference sequence). This chain's CDR3 is CASSQGLGQEKAFF. DNA for the CDR3: TGTGCCAGCAGCCAAGGGTTGGGACAGGAAAAAGCTTTCTTT.

This rearrangement joins TRBV28 to TRBJ2-7; D remains ambiguous. CDR1 and CDR2 from the germline V gene are MDHEN and SYDVKM. The CDR3 length is 13 residues. The V end lost 2 bases, the J end lost 1 base, and 6 bases lay between the germline ends. CDR3: CASSLVASYEQYV. CDR3 DNA: TGTGCCAGCAGTTTAGTAGCTTCCTACGAGCAGTACGTC.

The chain employs TRBV28 and TRBJ1-6; 12 nucleotides match TRBD1. CDR1 and CDR2 from the germline V gene are MDHEN and SYDVKM. This CDR3 has 15 amino acids. V dropped 6 bases and J dropped 9; count of bases not matched to a gene: 6. Here the CDR3 DNA reads TGTGCCAGCAGCATACCGGGACAGGGGGCTTCACCCCTCCACTTT. Translated, it gives CASSIPGQGASPLHF. Based on the CDR3 plus reference TRBV28 and TRBJ1-6, the full variable domain is DVKVTQSSRYLVKRTGEKVFLECVQDMDHENMFWYRQDPGLGLRLIYFSYDVKMKEKGDIPEGYSVSREKKERFSLILESASTNQTSMYLCASSIPGQGASPLHFGNGTRLTVT.

A few counts support this clone. The chain links TRBV5-4 to TRBJ2-1; weak D call: TRBD2 (5 bases). The CDR3 is 14 amino acids. V was pared by 4 bases and J by 8 bases, with 16 bases between. Germline values: CDR1 SGHNT, CDR2 YYREEE (reference sequence). CDR3 residues: CASSVGATSYEQFF. The CDR3 DNA sequence: TGTGCCAGCAGCGTGGGCGCAACTAGTTATGAGCAGTTCTTC.

V is TRBV19 and J is TRBJ2-2; D remains ambiguous. There are 16 residues in the CDR3. From germline, CDR1 is LNHDA and CDR2 SQIVND (reference sequence). Trimming removed 9 bases from V and 1 base from J, with 18 bases in between. The CDR3 spells CASALRVGKNTGELFF. CDR3 DNA: TGTGCCAGCGCGTTGCGAGTTGGTAAGAACACCGGGGAGCTGTTTTTT.

The chain couples TRBV28 to TRBJ1-1; the D gene is possibly TRBD1 (5 bases). The CDR3 length is 14 residues. CDR1 MDHEN and CDR2 SYDVKM come from the germline V gene. Between the trimmed V and J ends, which lost 8 bases and 0 bases, there was a span of 13 bases. CDR3: CASFPRGMNTEAFF. In nucleotides, the CDR3 is TGTGCCAGCTTCCCGCGGGGGATGAACACTGAAGCTTTCTTT.